The present entry profiles one T cell receptor (beta chain) with its context. Its antigen is currently unknown. A second PCR, run for roughly 7 to 12 cycles, used a sample-barcoded 5' primer plus a J-beta primer mix. Sequencing yielded, for each sample, at least 3 million paired-end reads carrying CDR3. TCRdb re-called the 5' RACE reads through MiXCR, storing one row per CDR3 protein. The table has approximately 940,000 distinct CDR3 sequences, around 49% seen once. This sample is part of a study of blood T cells in healthy people across ages. Findings and caveats of the study: Diversity of TCR beta per million T cells declined in a roughly linear way with age.

The sample comprised blood. The source is a man in his thirties or forties in good health.

For the CDR3, the DNA is TGCGCCAGCAGCCAAGGGACAGGACGAAGCACAGATACGCAGTATTTT. Translating gives CASSQGTGRSTDTQYF. V is TRBV4-3 and J is TRBJ2-3, with 7 bases lining up with TRBD1. Germline V gene lookup returns CDR1 LGHNA and CDR2 YSLEER. CDR3 length: 16 amino acids. Losses at the gene ends were 1 base for V and 0 bases for J; bases not matched to a gene: 4.